Below, 7 T cell receptor beta chains from the same sample are listed, as sequenced in a study of human T cells and chemical hapten exposure. Total RNA was isolated from unfractionated whole blood. TCRdb ran MiXCR on the 5' RACE reads and lists one entry per CDR3 protein. Of 81,000 or so distinct CDR3 sequences in the sample, more than 7.5% are singletons; the top ten hold approximately 2.3%. The receptors come from a male donor in good health.

This chain links TRBV9 with TRBJ2-3; D is perhaps TRBD2 (6 bases). Germline V lookup: CDR1 SGDLS, CDR2 YYNGEE. The CDR3 has 18 residues. Between the trimmed V and J ends, which lost 4 bases and 0 bases, there was a span of 21 bases. The CDR3 DNA reads TGTGCCAGCAGCTACACAGAGGGACTTCAAGGGAGCACAGATACGCAGTATTTT. Translation: CASSYTEGLQGSTDTQYF.

This clonotype was counted at least ten times. The rearrangement joins TRBV29-1 to TRBJ2-1, with 7 bases that match TRBD2. CDR1 SQVTM and CDR2 ANQGSEA come from the germline V gene. After removal of 3 bases from V and 4 bases from J, the junction contained 6 bases not matched to a gene. The CDR3 runs to 14 residues. The CDR3 DNA follows: TGCAGCGTTGAGGCTAGCGGCTCTTACAATGAGCAGTTCTTC. Residues: CSVEASGSYNEQFF.

The table lists this clonotype with a few counts. The gene calls are TRBV20-1 and TRBJ1-5; maybe TRBD1 (5 bases). The CDR3 loop spans 12 amino acids. The ends were cut back, 7 bases at V and 5 bases at J, with 12 bases in the middle. Germline V gene lookup returns CDR1 DFQATT and CDR2 SNEGSKA (reference sequence). This CDR3 reads CSVQGFDQPQHF. CDR3 in DNA: TGCAGTGTTCAGGGTTTTGATCAGCCCCAGCATTTT.

On this clonotype: A read error is possible here, since a much larger clone lies one base away. This rearrangement joins TRBV19 to TRBJ2-3; 8 bases are a match to TRBD2. The CDR3 spans 15 residues. Germline V gene lookup returns CDR1 LNHDA and CDR2 SQIVND (reference sequence). The CDR3 sequence: CGSSIDMRGEDTQYF. CDR3 DNA: TGTGGCAGTAGTATAGATATGCGGGGGGAAGATACGCAGTATTTT. The full variable domain, rest sourced from reference TRBV19 and TRBJ2-3, is DGGITQSPKYLFRKEGQNVTLSCEQNLNHDAMYWYRQDPGQGLRLIYYSQIVNDFQKGDIAEGYSVSREKKESFPLTVTSAQKNPTAFYLCGSSIDMRGEDTQYFGPGTRLTVL.

V usage is TRBV7-2 and J usage is TRBJ2-1; 12 nucleotides agree with TRBD2. The CDR3 covers 20 residues. The trim removed 2 bases at V and 9 bases at J, leaving 20 bases unmatched. CDR1 and CDR2 (germline): SGHTA, FQGNSA. The CDR3 here is CASSLLDLGLAGGPGGEQFF. CDR3 nucleotides: TGTGCCAGCAGCTTATTAGACCTTGGGCTAGCGGGAGGGCCTGGGGGTGAGCAGTTCTTC.

This clonotype was counted ten times or more. The chain recombines TRBV10-3 with TRBJ2-1, with unresolved D. The germline CDR1 and CDR2 sequences are ENHRY and SYGVKD. This CDR3 is built from 11 residues. Trimming pared 1 base from V and 9 bases from J, leaving 4 bases between. The chain's CDR3 is CAISELREQFF. Written as DNA, the CDR3 is TGTGCCATCAGTGAGTTGCGTGAGCAGTTCTTC.

This clonotype occurred a few times. This chain uses TRBV7-2 with TRBJ2-1, with 10 nucleotides matching TRBD1. The V gene's germline CDR1 is SGHTA and CDR2 FQGNSA. V lost 6 bases and J lost 8; bases outside the gene matches: 16. CDR3 size: 17 residues. The CDR3 region has the DNA TGTGCCAGCAGGCGGAGTGTAACCGGGACAGGGGCCGATGAGCAGTTCTTC. Its protein is CASRRSVTGTGADEQFF. The variable domain in full, with the rest retrieved from reference TRBV7-2 and TRBJ2-1, is GAGVSQSPSNKVTEKGKDVELRCDPISGHTALYWYRQSLGQGLEFLIYFQGNSAPDKSGLPSDRFSAERTGGSVSTLTIQRTQQEDSAVYLCASRRSVTGTGADEQFFGPGTRLTVL.